Below, 17 T cell receptor beta chains from the same sample are listed, as sequenced in a study of blood T cell repertoires in COVID-19. Repertoires were generated with immunoSEQ multiplex PCR, while TCRdb's copy carries only in-frame clones and drops some. The sample gives a few hundred thousand clones, approximately 83% of which show up once; around 2.1% is in the top ten. The sample was peripheral blood. The receptor set was obtained from a woman between 25 and 40 years old who had recovered from COVID-19.

This sequence joins TRBV18 and TRBJ1-4; TRBD1 agrees at 9 bases. Germline trimming cut 2 bases from V and 5 bases from J; bases unmatched to any gene: 15. CDR1 is KGHSH and CDR2 is LQKENI in the germline V gene. The CDR3 sequence is 19 residues long. CDR3 sequence reads: CASSPRTGVARGGNEKLFF. The DNA of the CDR3 is TGTGCCAGCTCACCAAGGACAGGGGTCGCTAGAGGTGGGAATGAAAAACTGTTTTTT. Variable domain in full (rest from reference TRBV18 and TRBJ1-4): NAGVMQNPRHLVRRRGQEARLRCSPMKGHSHVYWYRQLPEEGLKFMVYLQKENIIDESGMPKERFSAEFPKEGPSILRIQQVVRGDSAAYFCASSPRTGVARGGNEKLFFGSGTQLSVL.

The J gene is TRBJ1-2, the V gene TRBV6-5; 7 bases map to TRBD1. The junction had 4 bases not matched to a gene; V was cut back by 5 bases and J by 4 bases. The CDR3 runs 13 residues. The germline CDR1 and CDR2 sequences are MNHEY and SVGAGI. The CDR3 DNA is TGTGCCAGCAGTCCCGGGACAGTCTATGGCTACACCTTC. Its protein product is CASSPGTVYGYTF.

This sequence joins TRBV27 and TRBJ2-7; maybe TRBD1 (6 bases). Germline V gives CDR1 MNHEY, CDR2 SMNVEV (reference sequence). With 6 bases removed from V and 3 bases from J, the gap between germline ends came to 15 bases. CDR3 size: 14 residues. DNA for the CDR3: TGTGCCAGCAGCGCCGGGACATCGGTCTACGAGCAGTACTTC. This encodes CASSAGTSVYEQYF.

The chain has TRBV19 and TRBJ2-1, with 8 positions matching TRBD2. CDR1 is LNHDA, CDR2 SQIVND, per germline (reference sequence). V lost 7 bases, J lost 4 bases, and 6 bases stayed unmatched. CDR3 length: 14 amino acids. CDR3 nucleotide sequence: TGTGCCAGTAATCCGGCTAGCGGGTACAATGAGCAGTTCTTC. This codes for CASNPASGYNEQFF.

The chain recombines TRBV11-2 with TRBJ1-4, with D possibly matching TRBD1 (5 bases). The CDR3 is made up of 15 amino acids. The germline gives CDR1 SGHAT, CDR2 FQNNGV. V lost 1 base and J lost 6, with 12 bases in between. CDR3 sequence: CASSLVGGKDEKLFF. In nucleotides, the CDR3 is TGTGCCAGCAGCTTAGTCGGGGGAAAAGATGAAAAACTGTTTTTT. The full variable domain, rest sourced from reference TRBV11-2 and TRBJ1-4, is EAGVAQSPRYKIIEKRQSVAFWCNPISGHATLYWYQQILGQGPKLLIQFQNNGVVDDSQLPKDRFSAERLKGVDSTLKIQPAKLEDSAVYLCASSLVGGKDEKLFFGSGTQLSVL.

V usage is TRBV10-3 and J usage is TRBJ1-1; possibly TRBD1 for D (5 bases). This CDR3 contains 19 residues. Trimming pared 4 bases from V and 3 bases from J, leaving 27 bases between. Germline V CDR1 and CDR2: ENHRY, SYGVKD. The CDR3 reads CAISVNQGKGNIVDTEAFF. CDR3 sequence (DNA): TGTGCCATCAGTGTAAATCAAGGGAAGGGGAACATCGTCGACACTGAAGCTTTCTTT.

V gene TRBV19 combines with J gene TRBJ2-3; TRBD1 agrees at 9 bases. The CDR3 totals 14 residues. V trimming: 6 bases; J trimming: 0 bases; junction bases outside the gene matches: 1. Looked up from germline, CDR1 is LNHDA and CDR2 is SQIVND (reference sequence). CDR3: CASSGTGSTDTQYF. The DNA of the CDR3 is TGTGCCAGTAGCGGGACAGGGAGCACAGATACGCAGTATTTT.

V and J are TRBV7-9 and TRBJ2-7; D is uncertain. Germline CDR1 and CDR2: SEHNR and FQNEAQ (reference sequence). The CDR3 sequence is 12 residues long. V was pared by 1 base and J by 7 bases, with 8 bases between. CDR3 DNA sequence: TGTGCCAGCAGCTTAGGACTCGGGGAGCAGTACTTC. Translated, it gives CASSLGLGEQYF. The whole variable domain, remainder taken from reference TRBV7-9 and TRBJ2-7, is DTGVSQNPRHKITKRGQNVTFRCDPISEHNRLYWYRQTLGQGPEFLTYFQNEAQLEKSRLLSDRFSAERPKGSFSTLEIQRTEQGDSAMYLCASSLGLGEQYFGPGTRLTVT.

This chain joins TRBV5-1 and TRBJ2-1; no clear D gene. Germline loops: CDR1 SGHRS, CDR2 YFSETQ. The length of the CDR3 is 16 residues. Trimming cost V 3 bases and J 0 bases, with 13 bases left between them. Here the CDR3 reads CASSSYRSSSYNEQFF. Here the CDR3 DNA reads TGCGCCAGCAGCTCATACCGGTCTTCCTCCTACAATGAGCAGTTCTTC.

On this clone: This CDR3 is also generated by other DNA sequences in the sample. This chain links TRBV6-5 with TRBJ1-4; no reliable D call. V gave up 0 bases and J gave up 4 bases, with 6 bases separating them. Germline CDR1 is MNHEY and CDR2 is SVGAGI. The CDR3 covers 14 residues. The CDR3 loop is CASSYSRGNEKLFF. The CDR3 coding sequence is TGTGCCAGCAGTTACTCGCGGGGTAATGAAAAACTGTTTTTT.

The chain employs TRBV5-4 and TRBJ2-3; D is ambiguous. Germline V gives CDR1 SGHNT, CDR2 YYREEE (reference sequence). Trimming left V 3 bases short and J 6 bases short, with 11 bases between. The CDR3 consists of 13 residues. The CDR3 is CASSSFAKDTQYF. The CDR3 DNA reads TGTGCCAGCAGCTCTTTCGCTAAGGATACGCAGTATTTT. The variable domain in full, with the rest retrieved from reference TRBV5-4 and TRBJ2-3, is ETGVTQSPTHLIKTRGQQVTLRCSSQSGHNTVSWYQQALGQGPQFIFQYYREEENGRGNFPPRFSGLQFPNYSSELNVNALELDDSALYLCASSSFAKDTQYFGPGTRLTVL.

In this sample, this clone turned up once. This chain joins TRBV12-3 or TRBV12-4 and TRBJ1-2; the match to TRBD1 covers 8 bases. Trimming took 5 bases from V and 5 from J; bases not matched to a gene: 1. This CDR3 spans 12 amino acids. CDR3 in DNA: TGTGCCAGCAGTCGACAGGGGTATGGCTACACCTTC. Its translation is CASSRQGYGYTF.

V is TRBV10-1 and J is TRBJ1-2; TRBD1 agrees at 9 bases. There are 16 residues in the CDR3. The germline gives CDR1 WNHNN, CDR2 SYGVQD (reference sequence). V shed 6 bases and J 6 bases; nucleotides not matched to a gene: 14. CDR3 sequence reads: CASRGQGRLYIHGYTF. As DNA, the CDR3 is TGCGCCAGCAGGGGACAGGGCAGGCTTTACATTCATGGCTACACCTTC.

In nucleotides, the CDR3 is TGTGCCAGCAGCTTGGCTGGGGGCTCTGGCTACACCTTC. Amino acids: CASSLAGGSGYTF. V and J are TRBV5-5 and TRBJ1-2; a possible D gene is TRBD1 (6 bases). This CDR3 contains 13 residues. Looked up from germline, CDR1 is SGHKS and CDR2 is YYEKEE (reference sequence). Trimming pared 0 bases from V and 7 bases from J, leaving 10 bases between.

Here the CDR3 DNA reads TGTGCCAGCAGAGGACCGGGACAGGTTTACACAGATACGCAGTATTTT. Translation: CASRGPGQVYTDTQYF. The chain uses TRBV2 and TRBJ2-3; 8 bases align to TRBD1. V shed 6 bases, J shed 2 bases, and the junction held 10 bases outside the gene matches. Germline CDR1 and CDR2: SNHLY and FYNNEI. The length of the CDR3 is 16 residues.

The chain has TRBV4-2 and TRBJ2-7, with D perhaps TRBD2 (5 bases). V lost 0 bases, J lost 1 base, and 7 bases lay in between. Per germline, CDR1 LGHNA and CDR2 YNFKEQ. The CDR3 is made up of 14 amino acids. The CDR3 loop reads CASSQDAGSYEQYF. The CDR3 coding sequence is TGTGCCAGCAGCCAAGACGCGGGTTCCTACGAGCAGTACTTC.

V gene TRBV6-5 combines with J gene TRBJ2-7; D is unresolved. V was shortened by 5 bases and J by 0 bases, with 8 bases between the two germline ends. Germline V lookup: CDR1 MNHEY, CDR2 SVGAGI. CDR3 length: 13 amino acids. Here the CDR3 DNA reads TGTGCCAGCAGTCCTGGCAGCTCCTACGAGCAGTACTTC. Amino acid sequence: CASSPGSSYEQYF.